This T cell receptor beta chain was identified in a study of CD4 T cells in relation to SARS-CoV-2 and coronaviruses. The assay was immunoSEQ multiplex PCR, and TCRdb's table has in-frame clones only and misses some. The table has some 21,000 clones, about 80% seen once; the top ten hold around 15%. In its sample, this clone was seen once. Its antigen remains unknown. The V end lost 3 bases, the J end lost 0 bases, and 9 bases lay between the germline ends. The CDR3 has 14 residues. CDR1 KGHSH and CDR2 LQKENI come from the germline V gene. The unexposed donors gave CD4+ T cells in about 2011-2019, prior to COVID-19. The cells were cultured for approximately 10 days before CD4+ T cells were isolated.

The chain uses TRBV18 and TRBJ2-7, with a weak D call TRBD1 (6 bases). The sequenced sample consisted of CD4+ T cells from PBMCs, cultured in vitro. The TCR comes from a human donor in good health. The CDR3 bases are TGTGCCAGCTCACCCGACAGGAACTCCTACGAGCAGTACTTC. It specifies CASSPDRNSYEQYF.